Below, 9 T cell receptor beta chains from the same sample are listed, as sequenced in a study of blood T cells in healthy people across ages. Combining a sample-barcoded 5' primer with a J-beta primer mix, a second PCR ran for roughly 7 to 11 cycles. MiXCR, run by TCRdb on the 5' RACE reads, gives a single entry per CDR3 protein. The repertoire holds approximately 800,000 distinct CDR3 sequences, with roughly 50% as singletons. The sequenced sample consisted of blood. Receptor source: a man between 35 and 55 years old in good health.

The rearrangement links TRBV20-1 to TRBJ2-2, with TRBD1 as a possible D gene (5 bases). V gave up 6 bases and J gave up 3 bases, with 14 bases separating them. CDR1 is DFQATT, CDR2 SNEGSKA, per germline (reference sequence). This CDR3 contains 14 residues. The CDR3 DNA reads TGCAGTGCCATCCAGGGATTGGACACCGGGGAGCTGTTTTTT. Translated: CSAIQGLDTGELFF.

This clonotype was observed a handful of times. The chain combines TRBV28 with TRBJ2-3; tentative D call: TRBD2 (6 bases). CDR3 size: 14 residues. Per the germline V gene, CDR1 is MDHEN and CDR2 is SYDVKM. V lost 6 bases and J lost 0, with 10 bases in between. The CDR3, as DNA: TGTGCCAGCAGACGGGGGAAAAGCACAGATACGCAGTATTTT. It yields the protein CASRRGKSTDTQYF. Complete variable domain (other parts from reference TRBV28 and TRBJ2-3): DVKVTQSSRYLVKRTGEKVFLECVQDMDHENMFWYRQDPGLGLRLIYFSYDVKMKEKGDIPEGYSVSREKKERFSLILESASTNQTSMYLCASRRGKSTDTQYFGPGTRLTVL.

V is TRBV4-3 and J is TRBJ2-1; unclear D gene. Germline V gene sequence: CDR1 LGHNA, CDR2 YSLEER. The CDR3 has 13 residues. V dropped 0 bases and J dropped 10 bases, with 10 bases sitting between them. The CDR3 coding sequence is TGCGCCAGCAGCCAAGACCCCCGCCTGGAGCAGTTCTTC. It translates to CASSQDPRLEQFF.

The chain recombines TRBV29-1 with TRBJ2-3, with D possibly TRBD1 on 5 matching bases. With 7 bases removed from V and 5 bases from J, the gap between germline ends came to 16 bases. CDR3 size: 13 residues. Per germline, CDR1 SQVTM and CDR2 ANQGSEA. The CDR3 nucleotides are TGCAGCGCACGACTGTCCGACAGAGATACGCAGTATTTT. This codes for CSARLSDRDTQYF.

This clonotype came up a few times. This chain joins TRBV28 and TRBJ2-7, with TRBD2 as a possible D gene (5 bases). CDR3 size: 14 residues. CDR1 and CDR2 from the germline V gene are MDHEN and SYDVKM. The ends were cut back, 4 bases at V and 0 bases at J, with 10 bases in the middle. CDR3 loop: CASSSPGSSYEQYF. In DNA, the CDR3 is TGTGCCAGCAGTTCCCCGGGGAGCTCCTACGAGCAGTACTTC.

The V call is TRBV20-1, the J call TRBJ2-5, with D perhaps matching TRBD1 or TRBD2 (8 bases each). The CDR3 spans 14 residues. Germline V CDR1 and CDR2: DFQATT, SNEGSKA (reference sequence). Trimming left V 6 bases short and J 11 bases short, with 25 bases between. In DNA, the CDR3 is TGCAGTGCACAGGGGGGACTAGTAGTCAATGAGCAGTACTTC. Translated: CSAQGGLVVNEQYF.

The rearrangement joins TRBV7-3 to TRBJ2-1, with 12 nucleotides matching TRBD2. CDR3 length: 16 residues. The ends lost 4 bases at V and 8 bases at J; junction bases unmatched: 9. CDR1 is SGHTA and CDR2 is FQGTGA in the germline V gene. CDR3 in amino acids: CASSSLLAGGLDEQFF. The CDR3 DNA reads TGTGCCAGCAGCTCCCTGCTAGCGGGGGGGCTGGATGAGCAGTTCTTC.

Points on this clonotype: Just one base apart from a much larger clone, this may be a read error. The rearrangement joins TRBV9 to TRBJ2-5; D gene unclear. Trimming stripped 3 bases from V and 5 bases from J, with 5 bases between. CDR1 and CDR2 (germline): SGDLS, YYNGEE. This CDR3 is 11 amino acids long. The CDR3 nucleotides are TGTGCCAGCAGCGCGGACGAGACCCAGTACTTC. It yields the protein CASSADETQYF.

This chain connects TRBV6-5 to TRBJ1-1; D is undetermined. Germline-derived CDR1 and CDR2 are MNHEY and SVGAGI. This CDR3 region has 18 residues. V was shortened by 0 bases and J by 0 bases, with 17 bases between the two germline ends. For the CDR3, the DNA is TGTGCCAGCAGTTACTCCCGACCCTACCCGACTCTGAACACTGAAGCTTTCTTT. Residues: CASSYSRPYPTLNTEAFF.